This record concerns one TCR beta chain sequence. Its antigen target is currently unknown. The record has no base qualities; no much larger clone is one base away. This sample is part of a study of radiation and T cells in renal cell carcinoma (dated by TCRdb to 2020 to 2021). With respect to the entire study: A total of fewer than 55 samples underwent TCR beta sequencing, made up of 25 or so tumors and approximately 27 peripheral blood samples. The final blood draw was performed at 4 weeks after radiation, at the same time as nephrectomy. A total of approximately 3,800,000 unique CDR3 nucleotide sequences, encoding 2.7 million or so unique CDR3 amino acid sequences, were found across all 50 or so samples.

V is reduced by 0 bases and J by 1 base, leaving a spacing of 15 bases between them. The CDR3 measures 17 amino acids from cysteine to phenylalanine. Of the read, only the CDR3 DNA is kept; its 51 bases are in frame from base 1. The germline V gene sets CDR1 to KGHSH and CDR2 to LQKENI. TCR beta libraries were generated from genomic DNA with the immunoSEQ kit, following the manufacturer's recommendations. For library preparation, a first multiplex PCR was performed with proprietary primers, followed by a second PCR in which unique barcodes were added, and bead cleanups were performed after each round. Each sample batch included a kit-provided positive control reaction and a negative control reaction. The final libraries were assessed on an Agilent 4200 TapeStation D1000 ScreenTape, pooled by volume, and quantified by qPCR. Sequencing was performed on an Illumina NextSeq500 using a MidOutput 150-cycle cartridge, with 156 Read1 cycles, 15 Index1 cycles, and the kit custom primers. The pooled library was loaded at approximately 1 pM, with an approximately 19% PhiX control spiked in. Turning to the authors' computational methods: The vendor-processed data were analyzed in R, and a clonotype was defined as all T cells that share the same CDR3 nucleotide sequence. For clone abundance analyses, frequencies were normalized to the 10,000 most abundant clones per sample. Public T cell clones, which averaged fewer than five per sample, were excluded before analysis. Tumor-enriched clonotypes and baseline blood-enriched clonotypes were defined as those with an abundance difference of at least 32-fold between compartments. A beta-binomial differential abundance model was used to identify clonotypes that were expanded or contracted between blood time points. Similarity between tumor and blood repertoires was quantified using the Baroni-Urbani and Buser coefficient, and groups were compared with two-tailed Wilcoxon tests in R. Here the immuneACCESS table is served through TCRdb, limited to in-frame sequences with V and J called. Missing clones are a known gap in these copies; in checked studies unresolved V genes cover under half, and the rest lacks a known reason. V, J and clone size derive from that table, while D and trimming were established from the DNA sequence. Counted in this sample were over 120,000 clones; approximately 86% of them appeared once. Together, the top ten hold under 20% of the sample.

Findings and caveats that apply to the study as a whole: In blood, the top tumor clonotypes increased between baseline and 2 weeks post-radiation and then shrank by 4 weeks, which suggests that tumor-resident clones expanded only transiently. Blood repertoire dynamics were not followed beyond 4 weeks after treatment. With a single-armed trial design, the study had no way to address how radiation dose or scheduling affects the TCR repertoire. Because pretreatment tumor biopsies were not available, the study could not determine whether clonotypes were already present within the tumor at baseline.

The time point label on this specimen signifies: blood 4 weeks post-SBRT, at nephrectomy. The sample's treatment or condition label, in plain terms: 15 Gy SBRT to primary tumor, nephrectomy 4 weeks later. Samples came from a clinical trial, in which primary renal cell carcinomas received 15 Gy stereotactic body radiation therapy followed by nephrectomy 4 weeks later. To follow tumor-enriched clonotypes, peripheral blood was collected serially from radiation-treated patients at baseline and again at 2 weeks and 4 weeks after SBRT. Renal cell carcinoma with clear cell pathology was present in all patients. Genomic DNA for TCR sequencing was prepared using the QIAamp DNA Blood Mini Kit (Qiagen). Only samples passing all quality control checks were included in the analyses.

The specimen was blood, collected from a patient whose treatment included radiotherapy and nephrectomy. The chain is assembled from TRBV18 and TRBJ1-1, and the D gene may be TRBD1, 6 bases matching. The origin of this receptor is a woman aged 50 to 60 with renal cell carcinoma. In nucleotides, the sequence is TGTGCCAGCTCACCACCCGGGAGGGGGGTATGGAACACTGAAGCTTTCTTT. Translated, it gives CASSPPGRGVWNTEAFF.